The text below deals with one T cell receptor beta chain. The antigen remains unidentified. The CDR3 runs 12 residues. V lost 7 bases and J 0 bases, leaving 10 bases between the germline ends. Germline-derived CDR1 and CDR2 are DFQATT and SNEGSKA (reference sequence). Making TCR cDNA involved 5'RACE template switching, which added UMIs and a universal primer site. TCRdb re-called the 5' RACE reads through MiXCR, storing one row per CDR3 protein. Counted here are approximately 93,000 distinct CDR3 sequences, roughly 5.2% occurring once; the ten biggest clones make up over 40%. The entry originates in a study of T cells after yellow fever vaccination. Whole-study results and caveats: Subsequent booster samples again held most clones from primary vaccination (around 96% CD4, approximately 86% CD8). Repertoires obtained by FACS sorting could include abundant clonotypes that entered as contaminants from the bulk population. A small proportion of clonotypes was detected in both the CD4 and CD8 compartments.

The rearrangement links TRBV20-1 to TRBJ2-7; D perhaps matches TRBD1 (7 bases). Sequencing was performed on CD8+ T cells sorted from PBMCs, taken 10 days after the yellow fever booster vaccination. The TCR sequence derives from a man aged 18 to 29 who received the YFV17D yellow fever vaccine. The chain's CDR3 is CSGRDSSYEQYF. DNA for the CDR3: TGCAGTGGGCGGGACAGCTCCTACGAGCAGTACTTC.